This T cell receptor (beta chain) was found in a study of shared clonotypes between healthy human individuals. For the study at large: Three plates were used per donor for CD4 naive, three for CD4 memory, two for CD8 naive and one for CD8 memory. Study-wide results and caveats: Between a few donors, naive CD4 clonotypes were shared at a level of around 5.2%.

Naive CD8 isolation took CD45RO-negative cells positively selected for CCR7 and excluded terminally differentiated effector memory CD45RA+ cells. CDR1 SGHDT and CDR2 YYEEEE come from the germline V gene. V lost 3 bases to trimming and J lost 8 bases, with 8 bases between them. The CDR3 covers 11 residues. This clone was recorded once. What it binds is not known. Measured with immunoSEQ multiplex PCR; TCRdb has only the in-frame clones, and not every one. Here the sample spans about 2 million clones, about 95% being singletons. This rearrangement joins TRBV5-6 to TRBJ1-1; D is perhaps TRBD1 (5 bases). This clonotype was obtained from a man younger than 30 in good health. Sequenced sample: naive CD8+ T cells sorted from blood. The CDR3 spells CASSSWTEAFF. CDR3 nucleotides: TGTGCCAGCAGCTCCTGGACAGAAGCTTTCTTT.